This T cell receptor beta chain was recorded in a study of shared clonotypes between healthy human individuals. Naive CD8 populations comprised CD45RO-negative cells positively selected for CCR7, excluding terminally differentiated effector memory CD45RA+ cells. Notes on the study in general: Researchers found naive subsets generally carried larger estimated richness than memory subsets. Non-shared clonotypes had lower generation probabilities than clonotypes shared by all four sorted-subset donors.

About this clone itself: Its antigen is still unknown.

Assay execution took place at the deep level. Authors' processing steps: Filtering of immunoSEQ junctional sequences could not match full-length read filtering. Data came from immunoSEQ multiplex PCR; TCRdb stores just in-frame clones and leaves some out. That table is the source of V, J and clone size, and D and trimming were worked out from the DNA. Of over 2 million clones detected, about 95% appear once; the ten largest clones hold around 1.1%. Trimming pared 5 bases from V and 4 bases from J, leaving 15 bases between. Germline CDR1 is SEHNR and CDR2 is FQNEAQ (reference sequence). This CDR3 has 14 amino acids.

The clonotype was recovered from a man younger than 35 in good health. The rearrangement joins TRBV7-9 to TRBJ2-7, with unresolved D. The sequencing input was naive CD8+ T cells sorted from blood. The CDR3 DNA is TGTGCCAGCAGCCTACCGGGCCTGGGGTACGAGCAGTACTTC. Translating it yields CASSLPGLGYEQYF.